Listed below are T cell receptor beta chains from one sample, sequenced in a study of blood T cell repertoires in COVID-19. Some clones are missing from TCRdb's copy, which holds only in-frame ones; the method was immunoSEQ multiplex PCR. The table has roughly 290,000 clones, around 90% seen once. Sequencing input: peripheral blood. The receptors were gathered from a woman aged 25 to 39 with COVID-19, enrolled during active disease. CDR3s include the opening cysteine and the closing phenylalanine or tryptophan. A D gene is named only where the DNA matches it firmly. Some rows mark clone size as missing; the rest say once, few, many or name a class of expanded clone.

d_call,v_call,clone_size,j_call,cdr3_aa,cdr3_nt
-,TRBV5-1,-,TRBJ1-3,CASSSDRSVGNTIYF,TGCGCCAGCAGCTCTGACAGGAGTGTAGGGAACACCATATATTTT
-,TRBV5-8,-,TRBJ1-5,CASSLPRGGVSNQPQHF,TGTGCCAGCAGCTTGCCAAGGGGGGGGGTCTCAAATCAGCCCCAGCATTTT
TRBD1,TRBV28,-,TRBJ1-5,CASSYIGTGVNQPQHF,TGTGCCAGCAGTTACATCGGGACAGGGGTCAATCAGCCCCAGCATTTT
TRBD1,TRBV5-1,-,TRBJ2-7,CASSSEDRGSWEQYF,TGCGCCAGCAGCTCAGAAGACAGGGGTTCATGGGAGCAGTACTTC
-,TRBV5-6,once,TRBJ1-6,CASTEPHARWDSPLHF,TGTGCCAGCACCGAACCTCATGCGCGGTGGGATTCACCCCTCCACTTT
-,TRBV7-6,-,TRBJ1-3,CASSQGISGNTIYF,TGTGCCAGCAGCCAGGGGATATCTGGAAACACCATATATTTT
TRBD1,TRBV5-6,-,TRBJ1-6,CASSPLGTGGQSPLHF,TGTGCCAGCAGCCCGTTAGGGACAGGGGGCCAATCACCCCTCCACTTT
TRBD1,TRBV28,-,TRBJ1-2,CASSFQGTGGDGYTF,TGTGCCAGCAGTTTCCAGGGGACAGGGGGCGATGGCTACACCTTC
-,TRBV6-2/TRBV6-3,-,TRBJ2-3,CASSQRFGGDTQYF,TGTGCCAGCAGTCAGCGGTTCGGAGGAGATACGCAGTATTTT
TRBD1,TRBV14,-,TRBJ2-5,CASRQGSQPGGTQYF,TGTGCCAGCAGACAGGGGTCCCAACCTGGGGGGACCCAGTACTTC
-,TRBV5-1,few,TRBJ1-5,CASSTGVNQPQHF,TGCGCCAGCAGCACCGGGGTCAATCAGCCCCAGCATTTT
TRBD1,TRBV23-1,-,TRBJ1-1,CASNHLRQGGPLEMRAFF,TGCGCCAGCAATCACCTCCGGCAGGGGGGTCCCTTGGAAATGAGAGCTTTCTTT
-,TRBV19,-,TRBJ2-5,CASSPLNGGGTQYF,TGTGCCAGTAGTCCACTGAATGGTGGTGGGACCCAGTACTTC
-,TRBV6-1,-,TRBJ1-6,CASSVYFDVSSYNSPLHF,TGTGCCAGCAGTGTGTATTTCGATGTTAGCTCCTATAATTCACCCCTCCACTTT
TRBD1,TRBV28,-,TRBJ1-2,CASSGTGAYGYTF,TGTGCCAGCAGTGGGACAGGGGCCTATGGCTACACCTTC
-,TRBV2,-,TRBJ1-1,CASAEYTEAFF,TGTGCCAGCGCCGAGTACACTGAAGCTTTCTTT
-,TRBV29-1,-,TRBJ1-1,CSGGGRNTEAFF,TGCAGCGGAGGAGGACGGAACACTGAAGCTTTCTTT
TRBD1,TRBV4-3,-,TRBJ1-3,CASSHLTGGGNTIYF,TGCGCCAGCAGCCACTTGACAGGGGGTGGAAACACCATATATTTT
-,TRBV28,-,TRBJ2-7,CASSFPGFAYEQYF,TGTGCCAGCAGTTTCCCCGGGTTCGCCTACGAGCAGTACTTC
-,TRBV18,-,TRBJ2-1,CASSPPNGENEQFF,TGTGCCAGCTCACCACCGAACGGGGAAAATGAGCAGTTCTTC
-,TRBV4-1,many,TRBJ2-7,CASSPLGGEQYF,TGCGCCAGCAGCCCCCTAGGGGGTGAGCAGTACTTC
TRBD1,TRBV3-1/TRBV3-2,-,TRBJ1-2,CASSQEDRGRGYGYTF,TGTGCCAGCAGCCAAGAAGACAGGGGACGGGGCTATGGCTACACCTTC
TRBD1,TRBV2,-,TRBJ2-7,CASTERVVAGGIYEQYF,TGTGCCAGCACTGAGAGGGTTGTCGCAGGGGGAATCTACGAGCAGTACTTC
-,TRBV6-2/TRBV6-3,-,TRBJ1-2,CASSYLSEGVYGYTF,TGTGCCAGCAGTTACTTGTCAGAAGGAGTGTATGGCTACACCTTC
-,TRBV7-3,-,TRBJ2-1,CASSPWKGDEQFF,TGTGCCAGCAGCCCATGGAAGGGGGATGAGCAGTTCTTC
-,TRBV24-1,-,TRBJ2-7,CATRAADSYEQYF,TGTGCCACCAGGGCAGCGGACTCCTACGAGCAGTACTTC
-,TRBV11-2,-,TRBJ2-5,CASSFEFMRPQYF,TGTGCCAGCAGCTTCGAGTTTATGAGGCCCCAGTACTTC
-,TRBV11-2,-,TRBJ1-2,CASSLGQYYGYTF,TGTGCCAGCAGCTTAGGACAGTACTATGGCTACACCTTC
-,TRBV10-1,-,TRBJ1-1,CASSDRTDQSEAFF,TGCGCCAGCAGTGACCGGACAGATCAGTCTGAAGCTTTCTTT
TRBD1,TRBV3-1/TRBV3-2,-,TRBJ1-5,CASSQDKGQGPPNQPQHF,TGTGCCAGCAGCCAAGATAAAGGACAGGGCCCTCCCAATCAGCCCCAGCATTTT
TRBD1,TRBV7-2,once,TRBJ1-4,CASSLDDRVWEKLFF,TGTGCCAGCAGCTTAGACGACAGGGTCTGGGAAAAACTGTTTTTT
-,TRBV5-1,-,TRBJ2-5,CASSSAQETQYF,TGCGCCAGCAGCAGCGCTCAAGAGACCCAGTACTTC